The 30 T cell receptor beta chains below come from one sample, sequenced in a study of T-cell memory formation after mild COVID-19. TCRdb analysed the 5' RACE reads with MiXCR anew, one entry per CDR3 protein. The repertoire has 250,000 to 300,000 distinct CDR3 sequences, 16% of them found once; the top ten carry about a fifth. Material for sequencing was PBMCs or a T cell subset sorted from them (not recorded which). The receptors originated from a man aged 18 to 29 who had mild COVID-19 (a few samples of this study predate the infection). Cell type and time point are not known.

In this sample, this clonotype turned up a few times. The chain has TRBV20-1 and TRBJ1-4, with D perhaps TRBD1 (6 bases). The CDR3 covers 13 residues. CDR1 is DFQATT and CDR2 is SNEGSKA in the germline V gene (reference sequence). The V and J ends lost 6 bases and 7 bases respectively, with 15 bases between them. The DNA for the CDR3 is TGCAGTGCCCCAGGGGTGGTGGGTGAAAAACTGTTTTTT. This codes for CSAPGVVGEKLFF.

In this sample, this clonotype turned up a few times. The V and J genes are TRBV5-6 and TRBJ2-1, with 7 bases that match TRBD1. CDR1 and CDR2 (germline): SGHDT, YYEEEE. CDR3 length: 13 residues. The V gene end was trimmed by 2 bases and the J gene end by 6 bases; junction bases not matched to a gene: 2. The CDR3, as DNA: TGTGCCAGCAGCTTACAGGGGTTCAATGAGCAGTTCTTC. Translation: CASSLQGFNEQFF.

The gene calls are TRBV3-1 and TRBJ1-1; a possible D gene is TRBD1 (6 bases). V shed 0 bases and J shed 1 base, with 15 bases lying between them. Germline V lookup: CDR1 LGHDT, CDR2 YNNKEL (reference sequence). The CDR3 covers 17 residues. CDR3 region: CASSQDPGGAGNTEAFF. The CDR3 DNA is TGTGCCAGCAGCCAAGATCCGGGGGGCGCGGGGAACACTGAAGCTTTCTTT.

The chain has TRBV27 and TRBJ1-2; no definite D call. Germline V gene lookup returns CDR1 MNHEY and CDR2 SMNVEV (reference sequence). CDR3 length: 15 amino acids. The V and J ends lost 0 bases and 4 bases respectively, with 12 bases between them. Here the CDR3 DNA reads TGTGCCAGCAGTTTATCCCGAGGAGGGAGCTATGGCTACACCTTC. It codes for CASSLSRGGSYGYTF.

The chain carries TRBV2 and TRBJ1-5; D gene uncertain. This CDR3 region has 15 residues. The germline V gene encodes CDR1 SNHLY and CDR2 FYNNEI. Trimming took off 4 bases at V and 0 bases at J, with 10 bases between the two ends. The CDR3 DNA follows: TGTGCCAGCAGTGGGCTCGAGAGTAGCAATCAGCCCCAGCATTTT. Translating gives CASSGLESSNQPQHF.

This clonotype was seen many times. One end of the junction fails to match germline, which may point to a read error. V gene TRBV11-2 combines with J gene TRBJ2-3; 8 nucleotides match TRBD2. Germline V gene lookup returns CDR1 SGHAT and CDR2 FQNNGV. CDR3 size: 15 residues. CDR3 nucleotides: TGTGCCAGCAGCCCCCAGCTAGCGGGCACAAATACGCAGTATTTT. It codes for CASSPQLAGTNTQYF.

This chain joins TRBV20-1 and TRBJ2-5; D is possibly TRBD1 (6 bases). The CDR3 contains 16 residues. V lost 0 bases and J lost 5, with 19 bases in between. Germline CDR1 is DFQATT and CDR2 is SNEGSKA (reference sequence). CDR3 residues: CSARDQGSLWRETQYF. In DNA form, the CDR3 reads TGCAGTGCTAGAGATCAGGGGTCACTATGGAGGGAGACCCAGTACTTC.

The rearrangement links TRBV5-1 to TRBJ2-5; TRBD2 aligns across 13 bases. CDR3 size: 16 residues. Per germline, CDR1 SGHRS and CDR2 YFSETQ. V lost 1 base and J lost 5; bases outside the gene matches: 5. The CDR3 loop reads CASSLLLAGGPETQYF. CDR3 sequence (DNA): TGCGCCAGCAGCTTGCTACTAGCGGGGGGGCCGGAGACCCAGTACTTC.

The chain is built from TRBV4-1 and TRBJ1-1, with D maybe TRBD1 (5 bases). The V end lost 0 bases, the J end lost 5 bases, and 7 bases lay between the germline ends. Germline CDR1 and CDR2: MGHRA and YSYEKL. CDR3 length equals 13 residues. Written as DNA, the CDR3 is TGCGCCAGCAGCCAAGATGGGGGGACTGAAGCTTTCTTT. This encodes CASSQDGGTEAFF.

A few counts support this clonotype. The rearrangement uses TRBV12-3 or TRBV12-4 and TRBJ2-3; weak D call: TRBD1 (6 bases). The CDR3 extends over 13 amino acids. V was pared by 7 bases and J by 4 bases, with 12 bases between. The chain's CDR3 is CASTHRVADTQYF. CDR3 coding DNA: TGTGCCAGCACCCACAGGGTAGCAGATACGCAGTATTTT.

This chain joins TRBV10-3 and TRBJ1-2, with a weak D call TRBD1 (6 bases). This CDR3 comprises 15 residues. Trimming stripped 3 bases from V and 0 bases from J, with 11 bases between. Per the germline V gene, CDR1 is ENHRY and CDR2 is SYGVKD. In DNA, the CDR3 is TGTGCCATCAGTGACGGGGGCGGAACTAACTATGGCTACACCTTC. It specifies CAISDGGGTNYGYTF.

J is TRBJ2-2 and V is TRBV4-1; TRBD2 might be the D (7 bases). The CDR3 covers 17 residues. The germline V gene encodes CDR1 MGHRA and CDR2 YSYEKL. V lost 6 bases to trimming and J lost 5 bases, with 22 bases between them. CDR3 DNA: TGCGCCAGCAGGGCCTTATCGACAGGAGCGGGAACCGGGGAGCTGTTTTTT. Protein: CASRALSTGAGTGELFF.

The sample holds a few counts of this clonotype. The chain recombines TRBV28 with TRBJ2-3; 8 bases agree with TRBD2. Germline V gives CDR1 MDHEN, CDR2 SYDVKM. CDR3 length equals 15 residues. With 5 bases clipped from V and 2 bases from J, the junction kept 6 bases outside the gene matches. This CDR3 reads CASSEERGYTDTQYF. The CDR3 DNA reads as TGTGCCAGCAGTGAGGAGCGGGGGTACACAGATACGCAGTATTTT. Looking up the rest from reference TRBV28 and TRBJ2-3 gives the full variable domain: DVKVTQSSRYLVKRTGEKVFLECVQDMDHENMFWYRQDPGLGLRLIYFSYDVKMKEKGDIPEGYSVSREKKERFSLILESASTNQTSMYLCASSEERGYTDTQYFGPGTRLTVL.

This clonotype was picked up a small number of times. The chain joins TRBV18 to TRBJ2-3; D may be TRBD1 (6 bases). The CDR3 sequence is 15 residues long. The germline CDR1 and CDR2 sequences are KGHSH and LQKENI. Trimming took off 2 bases at V and 1 base at J, with 10 bases between the two ends. Here the CDR3 reads CASSPGQPRTDTQYF. CDR3 coding DNA: TGTGCCAGCTCACCAGGACAGCCCCGCACAGATACGCAGTATTTT.

This chain joins TRBV4-3 and TRBJ1-4; possibly TRBD1 for D (6 bases). Germline V gives CDR1 LGHNA, CDR2 YSLEER. The V end lost 0 bases, the J end lost 7 bases, and 15 bases lay between the germline ends. CDR3 length: 16 amino acids. The CDR3 DNA follows: TGCGCCAGCAGCCAAGATCCTGGGGGGCTGGGTGAAAAACTGTTTTTT. Translated: CASSQDPGGLGEKLFF.

The chain employs TRBV6-1 and TRBJ2-1, with 9 bases matching TRBD1. V trimming: 6 bases; J trimming: 2 bases; junction bases outside the gene matches: 14. Germline assignment: CDR1 MNHNS and CDR2 SASEGT. CDR3 length: 18 residues. The CDR3 nucleotides read TGTGCCAGCAGATTAGTACAGGGGGCCCAGGGTACCTACAATGAGCAGTTCTTC. Amino acids: CASRLVQGAQGTYNEQFF.

In its sample, this clonotype was seen a few times. The chain joins TRBV7-2 to TRBJ1-1, with TRBD1 matching 9 bases. V was clipped by 5 bases and J by 2 bases; unmatched bases: 9. The CDR3 covers 16 residues. Germline V gene data show CDR1 as SGHTA and CDR2 as FQGNSA. The CDR3: CASSIGQGRKNTEAFF. The CDR3 DNA is TGTGCCAGCAGCATAGGACAGGGGCGTAAAAACACTGAAGCTTTCTTT.

The gene calls are TRBV7-2 and TRBJ2-7; no reliable D call. The CDR3 has 14 amino acids. Trimming stripped 5 bases from V and 1 base from J, with 12 bases between. CDR1 and CDR2 (germline): SGHTA, FQGNSA. The CDR3 region is CASSPRTESYEQYF. CDR3 sequence (DNA): TGTGCCAGCAGCCCTCGGACGGAGTCCTACGAGCAGTACTTC.

This clonotype has a handful of counts. This chain connects TRBV29-1 to TRBJ2-3; D is uncertain. This CDR3 contains 13 residues. Germline CDR1 and CDR2: SQVTM and ANQGSEA. V lost 4 bases, J lost 3 bases, and 11 bases lay in between. CDR3 in DNA: TGCAGCGTTGGCCTTCGGCAGACAGATACGCAGTATTTT. Translation gives CSVGLRQTDTQYF.

This chain links TRBV29-1 with TRBJ1-1, with D possibly matching TRBD1 (5 bases). The CDR3 sequence is 12 residues long. Trimming removed 4 bases from V and 8 bases from J, with 14 bases in between. Germline assignment: CDR1 SQVTM and CDR2 ANQGSEA. The CDR3: CSVVGRPGEAFF. Here the CDR3 DNA reads TGCAGCGTTGTAGGCAGGCCAGGGGAAGCTTTCTTT.

The gene calls are TRBV20-1 and TRBJ2-7; TRBD1 aligns across 9 bases. This CDR3 is built from 15 residues. In germline, CDR1 is DFQATT, CDR2 SNEGSKA (reference sequence). V lost 1 base and J lost 3; bases outside the gene matches: 7. The CDR3 sequence: CSARVTGQGNYEQYF. The CDR3 DNA sequence: TGCAGTGCTAGAGTGACTGGACAGGGGAACTACGAGCAGTACTTC.

This clonotype was recorded a few times. The rearrangement joins TRBV7-8 to TRBJ2-7; TRBD2 aligns across 9 bases. This CDR3 spans 14 amino acids. In germline, CDR1 is SGHVS, CDR2 FQNEAQ. The junction had 7 bases not matched to a gene; V was cut back by 6 bases and J by 4 bases. CDR3 sequence: CASRGASGEYEQYF. In DNA form, the CDR3 reads TGTGCCAGCAGAGGTGCTAGCGGGGAGTACGAGCAGTACTTC.

J is TRBJ1-2 and V is TRBV9, with D tentatively TRBD1 (5 bases). The CDR3 spans 14 residues. In germline, CDR1 is SGDLS, CDR2 YYNGEE. V lost 0 bases and J 6 bases, leaving 12 bases between the germline ends. CDR3 protein: CASSVGQGVNGYTF. In nucleotides, the CDR3 is TGTGCCAGCAGCGTAGGCCAGGGTGTGAATGGCTACACCTTC. Full variable domain (missing parts from reference TRBV9 and TRBJ1-2): DSGVTQTPKHLITATGQRVTLRCSPRSGDLSVYWYQQSLDQGLQFLIQYYNGEERAKGNILERFSAQQFPDLHSELNLSSLELGDSALYFCASSVGQGVNGYTFGSGTRLTVV.

This clonotype was seen repeatedly, ten times or more. The gene calls are TRBV3-1 and TRBJ2-7; D is undetermined. The V and J ends lost 1 base and 6 bases respectively, with 10 bases between them. The CDR3 totals 13 residues. CDR1 and CDR2 from the germline V gene are LGHDT and YNNKEL (reference sequence). The CDR3 bases are TGTGCCAGCAGCCAAGCGGTTTATTCCGAGCAGTACGTC. Its translation: CASSQAVYSEQYV.

This clonotype was seen only a few times. J is TRBJ1-5 and V is TRBV7-9; D remains unclear. V lost 5 bases, J lost 4 bases, and 15 bases lay in between. From germline, CDR1 is SEHNR and CDR2 FQNEAQ (reference sequence). CDR3 length equals 15 residues. CDR3 residues: CASSPPDWENQPQHF. CDR3 in DNA: TGTGCCAGCAGCCCGCCGGATTGGGAGAATCAGCCCCAGCATTTT.

This clonotype appeared once. This chain uses TRBV6-5 with TRBJ2-3; 12 bases agree with TRBD2. Germline CDR1 is MNHEY and CDR2 is SVGAGI. After removal of 6 bases from V and 3 bases from J, the junction contained 7 bases not matched to a gene. CDR3 length: 16 residues. The DNA of the CDR3 is TGTGCCAGCAGGGCTAGCGGGGGGGGAGGGACAGATACGCAGTATTTT. Amino acid sequence: CASRASGGGGTDTQYF.

V is TRBV20-1 and J is TRBJ1-2, with TRBD1 as a possible D gene (5 bases). The CDR3 loop spans 12 amino acids. V lost 0 bases, J lost 6 bases, and 8 bases lay in between. Germline V gene lookup returns CDR1 DFQATT and CDR2 SNEGSKA (reference sequence). Here the CDR3 DNA reads TGCAGTGCTAGAGAACAGGCAGATGGCTACACCTTC. This gives the protein CSAREQADGYTF.

The rearrangement joins TRBV6-2 or TRBV6-3 to TRBJ2-7; 8 bases line up with TRBD2. The CDR3 runs to 17 residues. V was pared by 2 bases and J by 0 bases, with 9 bases of the junction left unmatched. CDR1 and CDR2 (germline): MNHEY, SVGEGT. The CDR3 DNA follows: TGTGCCAGCAGTTACCCACGGGTAGCGGGGATCTCCTACGAGCAGTACTTC. As protein: CASSYPRVAGISYEQYF.

This clonotype showed up just a few times. This chain connects TRBV5-1 to TRBJ1-4, with D possibly being TRBD1 (6 bases). The germline V and J ends were trimmed by 4 bases and 7 bases, with 17 bases remaining between them. The CDR3 length is 15 residues. The germline V gene encodes CDR1 SGHRS and CDR2 YFSETQ. The CDR3 protein is CASSPRSSGAEKLFF. In nucleotides, the CDR3 is TGCGCCAGCAGCCCGAGGTCATCGGGGGCTGAAAAACTGTTTTTT.

This clonotype was detected only a few times. The chain is built from TRBV7-2 and TRBJ2-3; D is unresolved. Looked up from germline, CDR1 is SGHTA and CDR2 is FQGNSA. The CDR3 contains 14 residues. Trimming left V 1 base short and J 0 bases short, with 5 bases between. CDR3 protein: CASSLVPSTDTQYF. The CDR3, as DNA: TGTGCCAGCAGCTTAGTGCCAAGCACAGATACGCAGTATTTT.